These T cell receptor beta chains were read from a single sample in a study of blood T cells in healthy people across ages. TCRdb fed the 5' RACE reads into MiXCR, producing one record per CDR3 protein. Here the sample spans approximately 1.5 million distinct CDR3 sequences, roughly a third being singletons. Sequenced input: blood. These receptors were obtained from a woman aged 25 to 39 in good health. The CDR3 runs from the conserved cysteine through the conserved F or W. D genes are given only for firm matches. The size field is filled for only some rows; it gives once, few, many or a size class.

D gene,clone size,J gene,V gene,CDR3 protein,CDR3 DNA
.,few,TRBJ1-2,TRBV12-3/TRBV12-4,CASSFGSNSQGYTF,TGTGCCAGCAGTTTTGGATCCAATAGTCAAGGCTACACCTTC
.,many,TRBJ2-5,TRBV12-3/TRBV12-4,CASSPGLFVGETQYF,TGTGCCAGCAGCCCAGGACTCTTCGTTGGAGAGACCCAGTACTTC
.,.,TRBJ2-1,TRBV27,CASSLSFLVGVGYNEQFF,TGTGCCAGCAGTTTATCGTTTCTAGTGGGAGTGGGATACAATGAGCAGTTCTTC
.,.,TRBJ1-4,TRBV18,CASSPNREGATNEKLFF,TGTGCCAGCTCACCCAACAGGGAAGGGGCAACTAATGAAAAACTGTTTTTT
TRBD1,.,TRBJ2-7,TRBV2,CASQIPGQGTSEQYF,TGTGCCAGTCAAATCCCGGGACAGGGAACCTCCGAGCAGTACTTC
.,.,TRBJ1-2,TRBV2,CASSSSSSLYGYTF,TGTGCCAGCAGTAGCAGTAGCAGTCTCTATGGCTACACCTTC
TRBD1,.,TRBJ1-1,TRBV5-1,CASGLAGTENTEAFF,TGCGCCAGCGGCCTGGCCGGGACAGAGAACACTGAAGCTTTCTTT
.,.,TRBJ2-5,TRBV30,CAWGLGAGGETQYF,TGTGCCTGGGGATTGGGGGCCGGAGGGGAGACCCAGTACTTC
.,.,TRBJ1-1,TRBV5-7,CASSLIGLTDTEAFF,TGTGCCAGCAGCTTGATAGGGCTTACGGACACTGAAGCTTTCTTT
.,.,TRBJ2-1,TRBV5-6,CASTRRARNEQFF,TGTGCCAGCACCCGGCGGGCTCGCAATGAGCAGTTCTTC